A selection of T cell receptor beta chains follows, all from one sample in a study of T-cell reconstitution after alpha-beta-depleted transplantation in children. MiXCR, run by TCRdb on the PCR reads, gives a single entry per CDR3 protein. The sample records roughly 500,000 distinct CDR3 sequences, 30% to 35% being singletons. Sequenced here: PBMCs from the stem cell graft donor, sampled from the stem cell graft. All receptors come from a human donor who donated a stem cell graft to a child with aplastic anemia. Both conserved end residues are part of each CDR3. The order of the fields is D gene, clone size, J gene, V gene, CDR3 DNA, CDR3 protein. The D gene is left open where the match is weak. The size entry is marked missing in some rows and otherwise reads once, few, many or a size class.

TRBD2 | - | TRBJ2-1 | TRBV12-3/TRBV12-4 | TGTGCCAGCAGTCCTAGCGGGAAGAGCTCCTACAATGAGCAGTTCTTC | CASSPSGKSSYNEQFF
- | - | TRBJ1-4 | TRBV15 | TGTGCCACCAGCAGAGTCACCAATAATGAAAAACTGTTTTTT | CATSRVTNNEKLFF
TRBD2 | many | TRBJ2-1 | TRBV5-1 | TGCGCCAGCAGCCTGACTAGCCCTTTAGAAGAGCAGTTCTTC | CASSLTSPLEEQFF
- | few | TRBJ2-3 | TRBV18 | TGTGCCAGCTCACCTCGCGATGATACGCAGTATTTT | CASSPRDDTQYF
TRBD2 | - | TRBJ2-1 | TRBV20-1 | TGCAGTGCCAAGATACTAGCGGGAGGGCCCAATGAGCAGTTCTTC | CSAKILAGGPNEQFF
- | - | TRBJ2-1 | TRBV20-1 | TGCAGTGCTAGAGTGGGACGGAGCTCCTACAATGAGCAGTTCTTC | CSARVGRSSYNEQFF
TRBD2 | - | TRBJ2-3 | TRBV12-3/TRBV12-4 | TGTGCCAGCAGTCTCCCGGGAAGGACTAGCGGTTTAGATACGCAGTATTTT | CASSLPGRTSGLDTQYF
TRBD2 | - | TRBJ2-1 | TRBV9 | TGTGCCAGCAGCGCATCTAGCGGACCGAAATTTAATGAGCAGTTCTTC | CASSASSGPKFNEQFF
TRBD2 | few | TRBJ2-1 | TRBV7-2 | TGTGCCAGCAGCTCGGGACTAGCGGGAGGGCAGCAGTTCTTC | CASSSGLAGGQQFF
TRBD1 | few | TRBJ1-3 | TRBV4-3 | TGCGCCAGCAGCCAAGATAGGGTGACAGGGGCTGGAAACACCATATATTTT | CASSQDRVTGAGNTIYF
TRBD1 | - | TRBJ1-1 | TRBV5-1 | TGCGCCAGCAGCCGGGACAGGGAAGATGGTGAAGCTTTCTTT | CASSRDREDGEAFF
TRBD1 | few | TRBJ1-5 | TRBV12-3/TRBV12-4 | TGTGCCAGCAGGGGGACAGGGGATCAGCCCCAGCATTTT | CASRGTGDQPQHF
TRBD1 | - | TRBJ1-2 | TRBV29-1 | TGCAGCGTTGAAGATCCGGGACAGGCAGGACGTGGCTACACCTTC | CSVEDPGQAGRGYTF
TRBD2 | few | TRBJ2-1 | TRBV10-2 | TGCGCCAGCAGGGGGACTAGCGGAAACTACAATGAGCAGTTCTTC | CASRGTSGNYNEQFF
TRBD1 | few | TRBJ2-2 | TRBV7-2 | TGTGCCAGCAGCATAGGGACAGGGGGCACCGGGGAGCTGTTTTTT | CASSIGTGGTGELFF
TRBD1 | few | TRBJ1-1 | TRBV5-6 | TGTGCCAGCAGCTTTAGGACAGGGGCGCTGAACACTGAAGCTTTCTTT | CASSFRTGALNTEAFF
- | - | TRBJ2-1 | TRBV24-1 | TGTGCCACCAGTGCCCCCTACAATGAGCAGTTCTTC | CATSAPYNEQFF
TRBD1 | - | TRBJ2-1 | TRBV6-2/TRBV6-3 | TGTGCCAGCCTAGGGGGACCGGGACAGGACAATTACAATGAGCAGTTCTTC | CASLGGPGQDNYNEQFF
- | few | TRBJ2-1 | TRBV20-1 | TGCAGTGCCCCAGCGAGGGGGACTTCCAATGAGCAGTTCTTC | CSAPARGTSNEQFF
- | - | TRBJ1-3 | TRBV6-1 | TGTGCCAGCAGTCCACGCGGCCGCTCTGGAAACACCATATATTTT | CASSPRGRSGNTIYF
- | - | TRBJ1-5 | TRBV25-1 | TGTGCCAGCAGTCCTCCGGACCTAAGGCAGCCCCAGCATTTT | CASSPPDLRQPQHF
- | few | TRBJ1-3 | TRBV20-1 | TGCAGTGCTAGGGGAGGGACTACAGCGGGAAACACCATATATTTT | CSARGGTTAGNTIYF
TRBD1 | many | TRBJ1-2 | TRBV20-1 | TGCAGTGCTTATACGACGGACAGGTTTGGCTACACCTTC | CSAYTTDRFGYTF
- | many | TRBJ2-1 | TRBV27 | TGCGCCAGCAGCTTGGGGGGTGGGGAGCAGTTCTTC | CASSLGGGEQFF
- | - | TRBJ2-2 | TRBV20-1 | TGCAGTGCTATGGTGCGGGACACCGGGGAGCTGTTTTTT | CSAMVRDTGELFF
- | few | TRBJ1-1 | TRBV5-1 | TGCGCCAGCAGCTGGGGAGGGGGGGGGAACACTGAAGCTTTCTTT | CASSWGGGGNTEAFF
TRBD2 | - | TRBJ2-7 | TRBV20-1 | TGCAGTGCTAGAAGCGGGAGCTACGAGCAGTACTTC | CSARSGSYEQYF
- | few | TRBJ1-4 | TRBV30 | TGTGCCTTAGTGGGGAGGGACGAAAAACTGTTTTTT | CALVGRDEKLFF
- | few | TRBJ1-5 | TRBV6-2/TRBV6-3 | TGTGCCAGCAGTTATTCGTCAGGGCTTAATCAGCCCCAGCATTTT | CASSYSSGLNQPQHF
TRBD1 | - | TRBJ2-1 | TRBV7-9 | TGTGCCAGCGGCCGGGACAGGGGTGATGAGCAGTTCTTC | CASGRDRGDEQFF
- | - | TRBJ2-3 | TRBV4-3 | TGCGCCAGCAGCCAGTACCGGGAATTCACAGATACGCAGTATTTT | CASSQYREFTDTQYF
TRBD2 | - | TRBJ2-7 | TRBV7-9 | TGTGCCAGCAGCTTAGGGATAGCGGGCTCCTACGAGCAGTACTTC | CASSLGIAGSYEQYF
TRBD2 | - | TRBJ2-5 | TRBV25-1 | TGTGCCAGCAGTGCGTCCCTTGGCGGGGGGGAGACCCAGTACTTC | CASSASLGGGETQYF
- | few | TRBJ1-2 | TRBV14 | TGTGCCAGCAGCCAAGACAGGACCTATGGCTACACCTTC | CASSQDRTYGYTF
- | few | TRBJ1-1 | TRBV20-1 | TGCAGTGCTAGACAGCCCATGAACACTGAAGCTTTCTTT | CSARQPMNTEAFF
TRBD2 | few | TRBJ2-3 | TRBV20-1 | TGCAGTGCTAGAGTTTATGGGGGTAGCGGGCAAACTAGCACAGATACGCAGTATTTT | CSARVYGGSGQTSTDTQYF
- | - | TRBJ1-1 | TRBV7-2 | TGTGCCAGCAGCTTTCTCGCCCCGAACACTGAAGCTTTCTTT | CASSFLAPNTEAFF
TRBD1 | few | TRBJ1-5 | TRBV4-1 | TGCGCCAGCAGCGCGACAGGGTACAATCAGCCCCAGCATTTT | CASSATGYNQPQHF
TRBD1 | - | TRBJ1-3 | TRBV11-2 | TGTGCCAGCAGCTTAGAAATAGCCCGGACAGGGGGCGGAAACACCATATATTTT | CASSLEIARTGGGNTIYF
- | - | TRBJ1-5 | TRBV12-3/TRBV12-4 | TGTGCCAGCAGTTTCCGGGAGGGGGTCCATCAGCCCCAGCATTTT | CASSFREGVHQPQHF